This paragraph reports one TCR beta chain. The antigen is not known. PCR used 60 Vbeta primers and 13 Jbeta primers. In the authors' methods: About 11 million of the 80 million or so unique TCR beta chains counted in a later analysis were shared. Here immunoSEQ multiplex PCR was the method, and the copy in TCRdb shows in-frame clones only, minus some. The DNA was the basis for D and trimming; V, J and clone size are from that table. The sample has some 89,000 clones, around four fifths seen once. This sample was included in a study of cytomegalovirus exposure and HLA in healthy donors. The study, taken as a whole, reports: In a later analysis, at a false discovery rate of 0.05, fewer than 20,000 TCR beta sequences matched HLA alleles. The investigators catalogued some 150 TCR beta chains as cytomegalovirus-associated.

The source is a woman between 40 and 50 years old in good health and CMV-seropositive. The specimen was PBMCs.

The CDR3 DNA is TGTGCCAGCAGCTTAGGGAAACTAGCGGCTCTCCAAGAGACCCAGTACTTC. This encodes CASSLGKLAALQETQYF. This chain joins TRBV7-9 and TRBJ2-5; TRBD2 matches at 8 bases. The ends lost 1 base at V and 1 base at J; junction bases unmatched: 8. The CDR3 extends over 17 amino acids. CDR1 and CDR2 (germline): SEHNR, FQNEAQ (reference sequence).